This TCR beta chain emerged from a study of shared clonotypes between healthy human individuals. Produced via immunoSEQ multiplex PCR; TCRdb's table is partial and in-frame only. Of about 2 million clones in the sample, 85% to 95% were seen once. Material for sequencing was naive CD4+ T cells sorted from blood. Subset specified: CD45RA+ positively selected. The sequence was obtained from a man aged 18 to 30 in good health.

The CDR3 nucleotides read TGTGCCAGCAGCTCGGCGGGTGGCCCTAATTCACCCCTCCACTTT. Translated, it gives CASSSAGGPNSPLHF. The chain carries TRBV5-4 and TRBJ1-6; no firm D call. The V end was cut by 3 bases, the J end by 6 bases, with 13 bases between. This CDR3 is 15 amino acids long. The germline V gene has CDR1 SGHNT and CDR2 YYREEE (reference sequence).